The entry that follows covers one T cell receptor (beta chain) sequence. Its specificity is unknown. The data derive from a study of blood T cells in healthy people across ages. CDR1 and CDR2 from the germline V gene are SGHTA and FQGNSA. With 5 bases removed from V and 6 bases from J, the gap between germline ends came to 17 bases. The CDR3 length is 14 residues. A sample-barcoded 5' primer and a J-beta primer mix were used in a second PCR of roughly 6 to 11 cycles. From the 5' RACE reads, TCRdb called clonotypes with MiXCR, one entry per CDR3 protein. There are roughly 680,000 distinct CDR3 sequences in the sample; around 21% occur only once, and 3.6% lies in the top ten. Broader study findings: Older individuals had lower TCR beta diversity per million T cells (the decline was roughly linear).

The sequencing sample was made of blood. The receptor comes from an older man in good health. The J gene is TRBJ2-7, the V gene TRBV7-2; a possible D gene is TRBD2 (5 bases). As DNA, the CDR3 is TGTGCCAGCAGCGGCATTGGACTTTATGGCGAGCAGTACTTC. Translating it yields CASSGIGLYGEQYF.